This TCR beta chain originates from a study of cytomegalovirus exposure and HLA in healthy donors (dated by TCRdb to about 2017). About the investigation overall: An earlier analysis of several hundred of the donors reported 276 Gb of sequence data and 100 million to 120 million unique TCR beta sequences obtained from about 170 million T cells. Both class I and class II loci were covered by HLA typing, at four-digit resolution. Donor age, sex, ethnicity and CMV serostatus were collected together with the repertoire data. The number of typed donors differed by locus: roughly 629-640 for A, B, C, DRB1 and DQB1; 522 for DQA1; fewer than 610 for DPA1; and about 470 for DPB1. The study used immunosequencing to profile the T cell repertoires of 666 subjects and linked those repertoires to cytomegalovirus serostatus. An early release that covered some 640 HLA-typed donors contained 300 to 350 gigabases of sequencing data and 75 million to 100 million unique TCR sequences. Every discovery cohort repertoire had been produced on one sequencing platform. Among about 370 genotyped donors of the cohort, an average of around 240,000 unique TCR beta nucleotide sequences was sequenced per donor, of which roughly 17% were non-productive. Besides the first cohort of roughly 660 subjects, a separate validation cohort made up of roughly 130 different subjects was used. To study patterns of TCR occurrence, a later analysis re-analyzed previously published TCR beta repertoires from 650 to 750 donors and added high-resolution HLA genotyping. The later analysis used no new phenotypic data to find candidate immune exposures, relying instead on TCR beta sequences and their occurrence across donors. Several DR-DQ haplotypes were treated as single units for association and clustering because of strong linkage in the cohort. To predict cytomegalovirus infection status, the study brought together high-throughput TCR immunosequencing, statistical association of individual TCRs with disease status, and machine learning. An earlier analysis of approximately 640 of the donors applied high-throughput TCR beta sequencing to assess whether each TCR beta V gene segment acted as functional or pseudogenic. A later genetic analysis used genome-wide SNP genotypes for about 60% of the 666 donors, treating that subset as a discovery cohort. The genetic ancestry cluster associated with self-reported Caucasian donors included 80% to 90% of the roughly 400 genotyped donors. The study aimed to test whether signatures of past pathogen exposure could be identified by cataloging public T cell receptors. What the study reported, not specific to this receptor: A later genetic analysis associated a missense DCLRE1C variant with V-gene and J-gene trimming of TCR beta chains, and an independent cohort replicated the association. Sequencing depth was assumed to be roughly uniform across donors in the presence/absence analyses, though that assumption may not hold. Because some donors lacked HLA typing at each locus, the association tests relied only on the typed subset. A group of highly shared sequence variants was considered likely to be a technical artifact of the sequencing pipeline. In the study, approximately 160 TCR beta chains were listed as associated with cytomegalovirus. In a later analysis, several top co-occurrence clusters were reported to appear linked to parvovirus B19, influenza, CMV and Epstein-Barr virus. While some public TCRs were present in many individuals, most TCR sequences turned up only very rarely across donors. At a false discovery rate of 0.05, a later analysis linked fewer than 20,000 TCR beta sequences to specific HLA alleles. According to a later analysis, most CMV-associated TCR beta chains appeared to be HLA-restricted, and the HLA associations seemed to be driven largely by CMV exposure. The 87-base-pair reads could not distinguish some IMGT-functional V segments, including TRBV6-2 and TRBV6-3, so those segments were excluded. In a later analysis, HLA-associated TCR beta chains were found to be more clonally expanded and to have lower generation probabilities than equally common non-associated chains. Correlated functional status among segregating V segments might be attributable to linkage disequilibrium, but an unknown experimental factor could not be ruled out. The authors suggested that the approach could potentially be generalized to other disease states and immunological phenotypes. The classifier was reported to diagnose cytomegalovirus status with high specificity and sensitivity in both the original and validation cohorts. For the cohort, immune exposure information was limited to CMV serostatus. In this cohort, only TCR beta chains were sequenced, and detectable features were limited by the absence of alpha or paired-chain data. Strong co-occurrence of HLA alleles, especially DR and DQ, made assigning TCR associations to individual alleles difficult. The earlier analysis of some 540 of the donors excluded some 15 rarely observed V segments, including chromosome 9 orphons, because counts were too low. A few of the identified cytomegalovirus-associated TCR beta chains were confirmed in vitro to be specific for cytomegalovirus antigens. A further reported finding was that TCR beta sequences accurately predicted the HLA-A and HLA-B alleles for most subjects in the first cohort. In a later analysis, TCR association rates were found to vary across HLA loci, with the most associated TCRs seen for DRB1 alleles and the fewest for HLA-C alleles. In an earlier analysis of approximately 590 of the donors, most TCR beta V segments appeared in productive rearrangements about 87% or about 30% of the time, broadly matching IMGT annotations. According to a later genetic analysis, donors in an Asian-associated ancestry cluster had fewer N-insertions in productive TCRs than the approximately 700-donor mean.

Receptor libraries were prepared by the immunoSEQ multiplex PCR assay. A mixture of 60 forward primers for TCR Vbeta segments and 13 reverse primers for TCR Jbeta segments was used in the multiplex PCR. Amplification of the CDR3 region of rearranged TCR beta genes was performed with a multiplex PCR assay on genomic DNA. The amplified TCR beta libraries were sequenced on the Illumina HiSeq System as 87-base-pair reads. Per the authors' processing: Across the roughly 700 repertoires, a later analysis counted approximately 83 million unique TCR beta chains, about 10 million of which were shared by at least two donors. A nearest-neighbor algorithm error-corrected the raw reads and collapsed the reads into unique sequences, merging closely related sequences to remove PCR and sequencing errors. To assign V, D and J gene segments, CDR3 sequences were aligned to IMGT reference sequences. For a sequence to be retained, at least a six-nucleotide match to both a V gene segment and a J gene segment was required. A rearrangement counted as productive if the CDR3 had no stop codons and remained in frame with V and J, and every other rearrangement counted as non-productive. Following IMGT convention, CDR3 was defined as the stretch from the second conserved V-encoded cysteine to the conserved J-encoded phenylalanine. The earlier analysis of roughly 590 of the donors excluded sequences that lacked an unambiguous match to a single V gene segment. An earlier analysis of over 450 of the donors classified V segments as functional when productive rearrangements were above 56.7% and as segregating when the standard deviation between donors was above 5%. A statistical classification framework was built for diagnosing cytomegalovirus status from the catalog of TCR beta chain sequences. V and J gene assignment, in a later analysis, came from comparing TCR nucleotide sequences with IMGT/GENE-DB human TR gene sequences. A later analysis assigned CDR3 sequences and most-parsimonious VDJ recombination scenarios with the TCRdist pipeline. In a later analysis, each TCR beta chain was defined by its CDR3 amino acid sequence together with its V-gene family, and reads without a unique V-gene family were excluded. A later analysis removed roughly 590 highly shared, low-generation-probability nucleotide sequences to deal with suspected cross-contamination and a sequencing artifact. A later analysis calculated a clonal expansion index for each public chain from normalized within-repertoire ranks of inferred template counts. In a later analysis, generation probabilities were computed with a VDJ recombination model fitted to out-of-frame rearrangements, and the resulting probabilities were checked against IGoR. In a later analysis, TCR-TCR, TCR-HLA and TCR-CMV co-occurrence was scored with hypergeometric tests, and a repertoire-size bias correction was applied to TCR pairs. A later analysis estimated false discovery rates by permuting HLA or CMV assignments 20 times. In a later analysis, co-occurring TCRs were grouped with DBSCAN, and TCRdist sequence similarity was added when clustering was performed within HLA-allele-positive subsets. For co-occurrence clustering, repertoires with fewer than 30,000 or more than 120,000 public chains were excluded, along with 4 to 6 repertoires with anomalous nucleotide sharing. Here the immuneACCESS table is served through TCRdb, limited to in-frame sequences with V and J called. Missing clones are a known gap in these copies; in checked studies unresolved V genes cover under half, and the rest lacks a known reason. D and trimming were read from the DNA, whereas the V and J calls and clone size are those reported in that table. Across this sample there are more than 85,000 clones, with approximately 82% seen only once. Approximately 8% of the sample rests with the top ten.

For this clone: What this receptor recognizes is not known. Per-base qualities were not stored, and no clone one base away is much larger.

In total, roughly 710 healthy bone marrow donors made up the cohort. At the time of sampling, every cohort member was nominally healthy, though immune exposures that went unrecorded were likely present. The donor was CMV seropositive and was included in the group of 300 or so seropositive cohort members. A peripheral blood sample was provided by each donor, and peripheral blood mononuclear cells were used for TCR beta sequencing. Genomic DNA extraction from the blood cell samples was performed with the Qiagen DNeasy Blood Extraction Kit. Relative to germline, V is missing 3 bases and J is missing 7 bases, with 11 bases of the junction outside any gene match. The CDR3 holds 16 amino acids from the cysteine to the phenylalanine. Only the CDR3 portion is preserved as DNA: 48 bases, with reading frame beginning at the first base. CDR1 LGHNA and CDR2 YNFKEQ are derived from the germline V gene.

The sequenced material came from PBMCs. The receptor was derived from a man in his forties or fifties in good health and CMV-seropositive. The rearranged segments are TRBV4-2 and TRBJ2-4; TRBD2 aligns with 8 central bases. The CDR3 has the sequence CASSQPPGTRGNIQYF. The base sequence is TGTGCCAGCAGCCAGCCCCCCGGGACTAGGGGGAACATTCAGTACTTC.